The clone carrying this T cell receptor beta chain was seen once. Original processing notes: Scientists estimated how many nucleated cells there were by amplifying reference gene primers. Assay used: immunoSEQ multiplex PCR; TCRdb lists only in-frame clones, some missing. The D gene and trimming were derived from the DNA, and the V and J assignments and clone size from that table. The sample holds 220,000 or so clones, around 83% seen once. Recruited during active infection, patients (from Seattle) were subsequently followed longitudinally. This specimen belongs to a study of blood T cell repertoires in COVID-19. Across the whole study: The United States, Italy and Spain supplied acute and convalescent COVID-19 samples. Sample material is recorded as cDNA or gDNA derived from T cells, B-cell-depleted T cells, or PBMCs.

This CDR3 comprises 13 residues. Trimming cost V 5 bases and J 0 bases, with 7 bases left between them. Germline CDR1 is MDHEN and CDR2 is SYDVKM. The receptor's source is a woman of 80 years or more with COVID-19, enrolled during active disease. The rearrangement links TRBV28 to TRBJ1-1; D remains ambiguous. The sample comprised peripheral blood. In DNA, the CDR3 is TGTGCCAGCAGTCTCCCCGTGAACACTGAAGCTTTCTTT. It codes for CASSLPVNTEAFF.